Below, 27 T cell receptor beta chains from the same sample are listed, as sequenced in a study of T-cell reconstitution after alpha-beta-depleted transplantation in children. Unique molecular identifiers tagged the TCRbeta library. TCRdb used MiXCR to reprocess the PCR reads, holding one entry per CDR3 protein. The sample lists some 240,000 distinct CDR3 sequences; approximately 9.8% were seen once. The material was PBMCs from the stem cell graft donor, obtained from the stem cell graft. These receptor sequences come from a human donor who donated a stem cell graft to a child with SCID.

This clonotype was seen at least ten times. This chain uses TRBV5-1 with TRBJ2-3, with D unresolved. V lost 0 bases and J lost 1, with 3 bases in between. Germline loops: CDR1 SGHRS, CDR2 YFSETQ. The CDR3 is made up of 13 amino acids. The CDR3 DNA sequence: TGCGCCAGCAGCTTGGGGGGCACAGATACGCAGTATTTT. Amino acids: CASSLGGTDTQYF.

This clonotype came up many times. The CDR3 nucleotides read TGCGCCAGCAGCCTGAGGGAGACCTATGGCTACACCTTC. Protein: CASSLRETYGYTF. The chain has TRBV5-1 and TRBJ1-2; D gene uncertain. The germline gives CDR1 SGHRS, CDR2 YFSETQ. V was pared by 4 bases and J by 4 bases, with 11 bases between. The CDR3 loop spans 13 amino acids.

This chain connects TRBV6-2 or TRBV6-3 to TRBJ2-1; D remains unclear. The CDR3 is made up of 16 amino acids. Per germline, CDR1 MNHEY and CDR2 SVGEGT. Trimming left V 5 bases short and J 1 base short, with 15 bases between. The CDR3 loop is CASSHLGYVSYNEQFF. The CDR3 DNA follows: TGTGCCAGCAGTCATCTGGGCTACGTTTCCTACAATGAGCAGTTCTTC.

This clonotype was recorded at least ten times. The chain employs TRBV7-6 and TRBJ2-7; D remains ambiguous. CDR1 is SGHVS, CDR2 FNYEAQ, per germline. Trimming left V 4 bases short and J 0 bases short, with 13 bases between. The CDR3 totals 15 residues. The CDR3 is CASSSGPRSSYEQYF. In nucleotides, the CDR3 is TGTGCCAGCAGCTCCGGACCTAGGAGCTCCTACGAGCAGTACTTC.

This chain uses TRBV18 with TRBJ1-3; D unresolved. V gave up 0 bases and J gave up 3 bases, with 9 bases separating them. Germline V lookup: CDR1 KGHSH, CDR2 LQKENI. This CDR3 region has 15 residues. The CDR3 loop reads CASSPPPPFGNTIYF. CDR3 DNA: TGTGCCAGCTCACCACCGCCCCCATTTGGAAACACCATATATTTT.

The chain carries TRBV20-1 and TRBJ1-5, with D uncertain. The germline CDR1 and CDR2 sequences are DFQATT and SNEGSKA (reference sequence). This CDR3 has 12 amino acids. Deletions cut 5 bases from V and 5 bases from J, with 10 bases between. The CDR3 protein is CSALDRYQPQHF. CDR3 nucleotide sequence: TGCAGTGCTCTGGACCGCTATCAGCCCCAGCATTTT.

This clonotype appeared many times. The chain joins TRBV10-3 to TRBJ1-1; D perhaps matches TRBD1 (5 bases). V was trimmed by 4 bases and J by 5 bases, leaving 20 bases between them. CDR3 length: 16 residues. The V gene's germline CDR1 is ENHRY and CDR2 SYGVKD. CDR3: CAISVETLDGGTEAFF. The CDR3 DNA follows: TGTGCCATCAGTGTAGAGACCCTGGATGGGGGGACTGAAGCTTTCTTT.

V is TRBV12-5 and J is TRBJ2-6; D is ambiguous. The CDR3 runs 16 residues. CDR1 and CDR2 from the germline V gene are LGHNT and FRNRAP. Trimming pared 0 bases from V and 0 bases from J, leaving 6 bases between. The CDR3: CASGLVPSSGANVLTF. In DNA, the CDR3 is TGTGCTAGTGGTTTGGTACCCTCCTCTGGGGCCAACGTCCTGACTTTC.

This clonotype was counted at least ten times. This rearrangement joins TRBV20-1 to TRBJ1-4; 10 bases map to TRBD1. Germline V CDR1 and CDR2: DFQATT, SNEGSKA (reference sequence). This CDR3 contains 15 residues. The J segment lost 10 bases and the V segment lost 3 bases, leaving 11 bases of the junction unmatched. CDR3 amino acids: CSARPQTGGRRKLFF. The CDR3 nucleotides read TGCAGTGCTAGGCCCCAGACAGGGGGCCGCCGAAAACTGTTTTTT.

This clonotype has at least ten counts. DNA for the CDR3: TGTGCCAGCAGCTCGCGGACTAGCGGGGGGGACAATGAGCAGTTCTTC. As protein: CASSSRTSGGDNEQFF. J is TRBJ2-1 and V is TRBV11-2; 15 bases are a match to TRBD2. Losses at the gene ends were 4 bases for V and 5 bases for J; bases not matched to a gene: 3. The CDR3 spans 16 residues. CDR1 and CDR2 from the germline V gene are SGHAT and FQNNGV.

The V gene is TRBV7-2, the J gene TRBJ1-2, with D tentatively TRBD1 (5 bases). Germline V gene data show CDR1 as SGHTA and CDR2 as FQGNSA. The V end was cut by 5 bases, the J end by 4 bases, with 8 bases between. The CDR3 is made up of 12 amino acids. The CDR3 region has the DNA TGTGCCAGCAGCCCGGGACTCTATGGCTACACCTTC. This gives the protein CASSPGLYGYTF. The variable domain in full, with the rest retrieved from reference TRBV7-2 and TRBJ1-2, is GAGVSQSPSNKVTEKGKDVELRCDPISGHTALYWYRQSLGQGLEFLIYFQGNSAPDKSGLPSDRFSAERTGGSVSTLTIQRTQQEDSAVYLCASSPGLYGYTFGSGTRLTVV.

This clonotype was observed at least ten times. The CDR3 nucleotides read TGCAGTGCCCGGGGCTTTAATGAAAAACTGTTTTTT. Encoded protein: CSARGFNEKLFF. The chain couples TRBV20-1 to TRBJ1-4, with D perhaps TRBD1 (5 bases). There are 12 residues in the CDR3. The ends were cut back, 6 bases at V and 4 bases at J, with 9 bases in the middle. CDR1 is DFQATT, CDR2 SNEGSKA, per germline (reference sequence).

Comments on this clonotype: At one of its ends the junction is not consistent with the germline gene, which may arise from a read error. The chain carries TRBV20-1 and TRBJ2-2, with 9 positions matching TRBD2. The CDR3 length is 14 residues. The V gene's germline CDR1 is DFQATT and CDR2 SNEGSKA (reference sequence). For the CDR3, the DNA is TGCAGTGCTACCACTGGGACTAGCCCCGGCGAGCTGTTTTTT. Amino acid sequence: CSATTGTSPGELFF.

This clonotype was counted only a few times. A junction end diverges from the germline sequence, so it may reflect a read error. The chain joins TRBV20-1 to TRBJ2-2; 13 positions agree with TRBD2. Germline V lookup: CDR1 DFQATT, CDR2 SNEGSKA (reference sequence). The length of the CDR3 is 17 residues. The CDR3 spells CCARGKRGTSGAGELFF. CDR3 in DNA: TGCTGTGCTAGAGGGAAGCGCGGGACTAGCGGGGCCGGGGAGCTGTTTTTT.

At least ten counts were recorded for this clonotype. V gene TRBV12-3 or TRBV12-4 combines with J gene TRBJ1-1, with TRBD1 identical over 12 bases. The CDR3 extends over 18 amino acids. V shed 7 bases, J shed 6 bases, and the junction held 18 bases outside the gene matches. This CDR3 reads CASILLPGQGAFGAEAFF. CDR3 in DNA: TGTGCCAGCATCTTACTCCCGGGACAGGGGGCGTTTGGCGCTGAAGCTTTCTTT.

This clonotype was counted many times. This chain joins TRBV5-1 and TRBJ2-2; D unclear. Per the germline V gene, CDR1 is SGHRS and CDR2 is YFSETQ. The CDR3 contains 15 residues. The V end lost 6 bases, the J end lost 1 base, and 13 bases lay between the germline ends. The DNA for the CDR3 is TGCGCCAGCAAGGGTCCCGACGGGAACACCGGGGAGCTGTTTTTT. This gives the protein CASKGPDGNTGELFF. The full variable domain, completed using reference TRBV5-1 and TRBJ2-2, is KAGVTQTPRYLIKTRGQQVTLSCSPISGHRSVSWYQQTPGQGLQFLFEYFSETQRNKGNFPGRFSGRQFSNSRSEMNVSTLELGDSALYLCASKGPDGNTGELFFGEGSRLTVL.

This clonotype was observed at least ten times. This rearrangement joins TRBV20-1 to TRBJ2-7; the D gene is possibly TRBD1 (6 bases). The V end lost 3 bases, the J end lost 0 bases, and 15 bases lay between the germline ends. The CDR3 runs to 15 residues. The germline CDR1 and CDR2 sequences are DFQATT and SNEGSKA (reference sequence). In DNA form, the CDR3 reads TGCAGTGCTAGTGGGGGCCGGTTAAGCTCCTACGAGCAGTACTTC. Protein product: CSASGGRLSSYEQYF.

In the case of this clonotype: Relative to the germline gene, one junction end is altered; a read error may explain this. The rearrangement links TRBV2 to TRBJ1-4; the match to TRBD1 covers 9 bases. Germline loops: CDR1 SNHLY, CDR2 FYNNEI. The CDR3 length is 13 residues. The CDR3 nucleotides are TGTGCCAGCAGTATTACTCCGGGACAGGGAGGACCTTTT. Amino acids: CASSITPGQGGPF.

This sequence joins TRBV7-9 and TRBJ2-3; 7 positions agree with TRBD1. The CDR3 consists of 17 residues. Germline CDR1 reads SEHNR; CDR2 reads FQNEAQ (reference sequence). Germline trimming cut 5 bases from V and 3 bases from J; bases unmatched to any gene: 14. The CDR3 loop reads CASSQLRQGRRTDTQYF. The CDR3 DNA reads TGTGCCAGCAGCCAGCTGCGACAGGGAAGGAGGACAGATACGCAGTATTTT. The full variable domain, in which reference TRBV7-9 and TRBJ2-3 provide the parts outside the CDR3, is DTGVSQNPRHKITKRGQNVTFRCDPISEHNRLYWYRQTLGQGPEFLTYFQNEAQLEKSRLLSDRFSAERPKGSFSTLEIQRTEQGDSAMYLCASSQLRQGRRTDTQYFGPGTRLTVL.

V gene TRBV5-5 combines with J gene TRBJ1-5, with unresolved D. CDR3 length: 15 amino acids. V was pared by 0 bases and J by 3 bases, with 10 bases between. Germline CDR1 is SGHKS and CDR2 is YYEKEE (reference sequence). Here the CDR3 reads CASSLGVSVNQPQHF. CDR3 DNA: TGTGCCAGCAGCTTGGGTGTGTCAGTCAATCAGCCCCAGCATTTT.

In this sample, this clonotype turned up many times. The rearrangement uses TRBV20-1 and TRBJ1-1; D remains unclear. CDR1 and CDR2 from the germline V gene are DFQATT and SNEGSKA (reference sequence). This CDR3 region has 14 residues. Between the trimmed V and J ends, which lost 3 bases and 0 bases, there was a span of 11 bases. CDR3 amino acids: CSASQENLNTEAFF. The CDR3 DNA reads TGCAGTGCTAGTCAGGAGAACTTGAACACTGAAGCTTTCTTT.

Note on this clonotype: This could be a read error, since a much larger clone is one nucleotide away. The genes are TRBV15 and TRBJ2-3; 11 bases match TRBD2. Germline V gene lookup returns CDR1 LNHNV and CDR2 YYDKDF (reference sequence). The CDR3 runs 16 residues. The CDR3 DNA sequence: TGTGCCACCAGCAACAGACTAGCGGGGAGCAGAGATACGCAGTATTTT. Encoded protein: CATSNRLAGSRDTQYF.

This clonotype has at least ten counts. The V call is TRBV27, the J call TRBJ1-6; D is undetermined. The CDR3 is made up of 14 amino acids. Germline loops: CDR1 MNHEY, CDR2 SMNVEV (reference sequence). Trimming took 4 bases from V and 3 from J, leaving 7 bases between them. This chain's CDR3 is CASSWTDYNSPLHF. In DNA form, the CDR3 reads TGTGCCAGCAGTTGGACCGACTATAATTCACCCCTCCACTTT.

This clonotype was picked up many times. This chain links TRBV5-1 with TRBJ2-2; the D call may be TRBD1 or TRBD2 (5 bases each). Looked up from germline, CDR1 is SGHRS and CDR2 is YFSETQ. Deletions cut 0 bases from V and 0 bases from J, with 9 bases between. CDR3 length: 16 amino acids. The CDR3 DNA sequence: TGCGCCAGCAGCTTGGTGGGACGCGCGAACACCGGGGAGCTGTTTTTT. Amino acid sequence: CASSLVGRANTGELFF.

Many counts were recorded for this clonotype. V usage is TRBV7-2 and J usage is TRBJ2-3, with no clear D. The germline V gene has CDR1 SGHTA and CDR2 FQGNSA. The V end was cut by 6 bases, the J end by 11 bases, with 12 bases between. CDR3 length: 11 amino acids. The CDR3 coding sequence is TGTGCCAGCAGTCAGACCCAGGTGCAGTATTTT. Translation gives CASSQTQVQYF.

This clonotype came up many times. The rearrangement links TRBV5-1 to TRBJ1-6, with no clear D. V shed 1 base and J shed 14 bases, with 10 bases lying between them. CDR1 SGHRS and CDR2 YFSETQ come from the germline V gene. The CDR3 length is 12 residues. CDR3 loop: CASSLSGNTLHF. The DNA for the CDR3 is TGCGCCAGCAGCTTGTCGGGGAACACCCTCCACTTT. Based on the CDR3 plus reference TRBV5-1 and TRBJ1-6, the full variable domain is KAGVTQTPRYLIKTRGQQVTLSCSPISGHRSVSWYQQTPGQGLQFLFEYFSETQRNKGNFPGRFSGRQFSNSRSEMNVSTLELGDSALYLCASSLSGNTLHFGNGTRLTVT.

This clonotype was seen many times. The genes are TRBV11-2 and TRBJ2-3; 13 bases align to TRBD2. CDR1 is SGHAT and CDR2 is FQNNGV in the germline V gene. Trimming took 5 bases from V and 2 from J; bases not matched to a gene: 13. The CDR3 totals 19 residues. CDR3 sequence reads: CASSRPTSGGPPLTDTQYF. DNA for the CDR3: TGTGCCAGCAGCCGTCCGACTAGCGGGGGGCCCCCCCTCACAGATACGCAGTATTTT.